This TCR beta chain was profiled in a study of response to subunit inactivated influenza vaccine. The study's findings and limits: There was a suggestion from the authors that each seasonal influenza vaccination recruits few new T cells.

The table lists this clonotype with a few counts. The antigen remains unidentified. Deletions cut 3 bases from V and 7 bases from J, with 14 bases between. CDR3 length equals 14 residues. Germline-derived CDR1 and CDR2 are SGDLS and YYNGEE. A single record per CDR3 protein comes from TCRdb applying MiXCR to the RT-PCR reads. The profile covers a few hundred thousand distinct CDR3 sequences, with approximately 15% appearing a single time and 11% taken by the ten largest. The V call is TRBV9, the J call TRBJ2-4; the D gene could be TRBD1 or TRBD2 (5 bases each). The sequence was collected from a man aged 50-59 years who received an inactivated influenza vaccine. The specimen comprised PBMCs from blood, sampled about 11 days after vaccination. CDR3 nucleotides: TGTGCCAGCAGCGCATCTGGGGACCTGAACATTCAGTACTTC. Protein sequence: CASSASGDLNIQYF.